This T cell receptor beta chain was sequenced during a study of blood T cell repertoires in COVID-19. Germline CDR1 SGHTA, CDR2 FQGNSA. This CDR3 is 14 amino acids long. Trimming cost V 3 bases and J 2 bases, with 8 bases left between them. The assay was immunoSEQ multiplex PCR, and TCRdb's table has in-frame clones only and misses some. The table has around 190,000 clones, over 75% seen once; the top ten hold around 11%. The sequence derives from a woman between 50 and 59 years old with acute or convalescent COVID-19. Sequenced sample: peripheral blood. The chain has TRBV7-2 and TRBJ2-1, with D tentatively TRBD2 (6 bases). CDR3 sequence (DNA): TGTGCCAGCAGCTTTAGCGGCACCTACAATGAGCAGTTCTTC. It codes for CASSFSGTYNEQFF.